This T cell receptor beta chain was identified in a study of T cell repertoires in ileal Crohn's disease. Sequenced by immunoSEQ multiplex PCR; TCRdb stores in-frame clones only, minus some. The sample carries around 9,800 clones, around 86% recorded once. Noted time point: inflamed ileum from the surgical specimen. The sequence came from an adult with Crohn's disease. Sequencing input: ileal tissue.

CDR3 coding DNA: TGCGCCAGCAGCTCTATGGAGGGGGCCTATGGCTACACCTTC. Amino acids: CASSSMEGAYGYTF. This chain connects TRBV5-1 to TRBJ1-2; 7 nucleotides agree with TRBD1. Losses at the gene ends were 3 bases for V and 4 bases for J; bases not matched to a gene: 6. The germline V gene encodes CDR1 SGHRS and CDR2 YFSETQ. The CDR3 loop spans 14 amino acids.